These T cell receptor beta chains were read from a single sample in a study of T cell responses to AZD1222 COVID-19 vaccine. Here immunoSEQ multiplex PCR was the method, and the copy in TCRdb shows in-frame clones only, minus some. The sample yields 90,000 to 110,000 clones, about 89% seen once. Sequencing was performed on peripheral blood, taken on day 0 of AZD1222 vaccination. All receptors derive from an adult in good health. Both conserved end residues are part of each CDR3. A D gene is named only where the DNA matches it firmly. Part of the rows lack a size; the others show once, few, many or a class for expanded clones.

TRBJ1-4	TRBV3-1/TRBV3-2	NA	NA	TGTGCCAGCAGCCAAACCCTCGGGGAGGGGGAAAAACTGTTTTTT	CASSQTLGEGEKLFF
TRBJ2-1	TRBV30	NA	NA	TGTGCCTGGGTTTATAATTCAGATGAGCAGTTCTTC	CAWVYNSDEQFF
TRBJ1-1	TRBV5-1	TRBD1	NA	TGCGCCAGCAGCTTGACAGGGGGCACTGAAGCTTTCTTT	CASSLTGGTEAFF
TRBJ1-2	TRBV12-1	NA	NA	TGTGCCAGCAGCTCGAACGAAGCGACAAGTTCTAACTATGGCTACACCTTC	CASSSNEATSSNYGYTF
TRBJ1-2	TRBV12-3/TRBV12-4	NA	NA	TGTGCCAGCAGTTTGGGGGTGGGGGTCGGCTACACCTTC	CASSLGVGVGYTF
TRBJ1-1	TRBV7-9	NA	NA	TGTGCCAGCAGCTTCATCGGAGGGTACACTGAAGCTTTCTTT	CASSFIGGYTEAFF
TRBJ1-1	TRBV18	NA	NA	TGTGCCAGCTCACCGAGTATACCCACTGAAGCTTTCTTT	CASSPSIPTEAFF
TRBJ2-2	TRBV2	NA	NA	TGTGCCAGCAGTGTTGTCAGGGGGGACACCGGGGAGCTGTTTTTT	CASSVVRGDTGELFF
TRBJ1-2	TRBV7-9	TRBD1	NA	TGTGCCAGCAGCTTCGGGGACAGGGAAAATGGTGGCTACACCTTC	CASSFGDRENGGYTF
TRBJ1-2	TRBV11-2	NA	NA	TGTGCCAGCAGCCGGGTTTTCACCTATGGCTACACCTTC	CASSRVFTYGYTF
TRBJ2-7	TRBV7-7	NA	NA	TGTGCTAGCAGCTTAGGGCTCGGGGCCGACGAGCAGTACTTC	CASSLGLGADEQYF
TRBJ2-5	TRBV19	NA	NA	TGTGCCAGTAGTATAGGTTACAGGGATCAAGAGACCCAGTACTTC	CASSIGYRDQETQYF
TRBJ2-3	TRBV24-1	TRBD2	NA	TGTGCCACCAGTGACCCGGGACTAGCGGGAGGGCAAGATACGCAGTATTTT	CATSDPGLAGGQDTQYF
TRBJ2-1	TRBV5-1	TRBD1	once	TGCGCCAGCAGCTTGTCTGGGACAGGGCTCTACAATGAGCAGTTCTTC	CASSLSGTGLYNEQFF
TRBJ1-2	TRBV2	TRBD1	NA	TGTGCCAGCAGTCGGGACAGCCACTATGGCTACACCTTC	CASSRDSHYGYTF
TRBJ1-1	TRBV7-6	NA	NA	TGTGCCAGCAGCTTAGGGGTGGGGCTACAGCCGAACACTGAAGCTTTCTTT	CASSLGVGLQPNTEAFF
TRBJ1-1	TRBV18	TRBD1	NA	TGTGCCAGCTCACCTACAGGGGAGCTTGAAGCTTTCTTT	CASSPTGELEAFF
TRBJ1-1	TRBV7-2	NA	NA	TGTGCCAGCAGCCCTTCCAGGGTGAACACTGAAGCTTTCTTT	CASSPSRVNTEAFF
TRBJ2-7	TRBV2	NA	NA	TGTGCCAGCAGTGAAGCCTCGGGACAAGTCTACGAGCAGTACTTC	CASSEASGQVYEQYF
TRBJ1-6	TRBV3-1/TRBV3-2	NA	few	TGTGCCAGCAGCCAACACAGGGATTCACCCCTCCACTTT	CASSQHRDSPLHF
TRBJ1-1	TRBV5-4	NA	NA	TGTGCCAGCAGCTTGGACAGAATGAACACTGAAGCTTTCTTT	CASSLDRMNTEAFF
TRBJ2-3	TRBV15	NA	once	TGTGCCACCAGCAGAGATCGGAGGGGCACAGATACGCAGTATTTT	CATSRDRRGTDTQYF
TRBJ2-5	TRBV5-1	TRBD2	NA	TGCGCCAGCAGCTCCCTGGCTAGCGGGGGGGCCTCAGAGACCCAGTACTTC	CASSSLASGGASETQYF
TRBJ2-2	TRBV5-1	TRBD1	few	TGCGCCAGCAGCTTTGGACAGGGGCTTTACACCGGGGAGCTGTTTTTT	CASSFGQGLYTGELFF
TRBJ1-5	TRBV2	NA	NA	TGTGCCAGCAGTTCTCCAAATCAGCCCCAGCATTTT	CASSSPNQPQHF
TRBJ1-6	TRBV27	TRBD1	NA	TGTGCCAGCAGACTCGGGACAGGGAATGACTATAATTCACCCCTCCACTTT	CASRLGTGNDYNSPLHF
TRBJ1-4	TRBV6-5	TRBD1	few	TGTGCCACTCGGGACAGCAACGAAAAACTGTTTTTT	CATRDSNEKLFF
TRBJ1-6	TRBV9	TRBD1	once	TGTGCCAGCAGCGATCGACAGGGGGCCCCACTCATGAATTCACCCCTCCACTTT	CASSDRQGAPLMNSPLHF
TRBJ2-3	TRBV7-2	TRBD2	NA	TGTGCCAGCAGCGGGGGGGGAGCGGTTGCAGATACGCAGTATTTT	CASSGGGAVADTQYF
TRBJ1-3	TRBV5-1	NA	NA	TGCGCCAGCAGCTTGGGGGAGAGAAACACCATATATTTT	CASSLGERNTIYF
TRBJ1-4	TRBV7-9	TRBD1	NA	TGTGCCAGCAGCCCAGGGACAGCAACTAGTGAAAAACTGTTTTTT	CASSPGTATSEKLFF
TRBJ2-5	TRBV6-1	NA	NA	TGTGCCAGCAGTGATGGGCTAGCGGAGACCCAGTACTTC	CASSDGLAETQYF
TRBJ1-1	TRBV11-2	NA	NA	TGTGCCAGCAGCTTACGTGGCACTGAAGCTTTCTTT	CASSLRGTEAFF
TRBJ1-1	TRBV5-1	NA	NA	TGCGCCAGCAGCTTGTGGGGGGCCCCCGGCACTGAAGCTTTCTTT	CASSLWGAPGTEAFF
TRBJ2-5	TRBV30	NA	NA	TGTGCCTGGACGGGTTCTAACGCCCGGTTGACCCAGTACTTC	CAWTGSNARLTQYF
TRBJ2-3	TRBV28	NA	NA	TGTGCCAGCAGTTTATGGGGAGAGGGAGAGGGCACAGATACGCAGTATTTT	CASSLWGEGEGTDTQYF
TRBJ2-5	TRBV30	NA	NA	TGTGCCTGGATGGGCCAAGAGACCCAGTACTTC	CAWMGQETQYF
TRBJ1-3	TRBV11-2	NA	NA	TGTGCCAGCAGCTTGTATCAGTCCGCCTCTGGAAACACCATATATTTT	CASSLYQSASGNTIYF
TRBJ2-3	TRBV6-5	NA	NA	TGTGCCAGCAGTTACTTGGGAGCGACAGATACGCAGTATTTT	CASSYLGATDTQYF
TRBJ1-2	TRBV6-5	NA	NA	TGTGCCAGCAGTTACTCGCCCGGGGCGGGCTATGGCTACACCTTC	CASSYSPGAGYGYTF
TRBJ2-5	TRBV9	NA	NA	TGTGCCAGCAGCTCCCATGGGGGCGAGGAGACCCAGTACTTC	CASSSHGGEETQYF
TRBJ1-1	TRBV18	TRBD1	NA	TGTGCCAGCTCACCAACGGGACAGGGTAACACTGAAGCTTTCTTT	CASSPTGQGNTEAFF
TRBJ1-1	TRBV2	NA	NA	TGTGCCAGCAGCGTAGCGAACACTGAAGCTTTCTTT	CASSVANTEAFF
TRBJ2-1	TRBV19	TRBD2	NA	TGTGCCAGTAGTATGCTCCGGACTAGCGGGGCAGGTGAGCAGTTCTTC	CASSMLRTSGAGEQFF
TRBJ2-7	TRBV30	NA	NA	TGTGCCTGCAGGGGTCGAGTGAGCTCCTACGAGCAGTACTTC	CACRGRVSSYEQYF
TRBJ2-7	TRBV7-8	TRBD1	NA	TGTGCCAGCAGCTCCCTGACAGGGATATCCTACGAGCAGTACTTC	CASSSLTGISYEQYF
TRBJ1-1	TRBV6-5	NA	NA	TGTGCCAGCAGTCCTCGGACACCGAACACTGAAGCTTTCTTT	CASSPRTPNTEAFF
TRBJ2-5	TRBV9	NA	NA	TGTGCCAGCAGCGTAGGAGGCGCTTCGGAGACCCAGTACTTC	CASSVGGASETQYF
TRBJ2-3	TRBV3-1/TRBV3-2	TRBD1	NA	TGTGCCAGCAGCCAAGGAGGGGGCGCCTCCGATACGCAGTATTTT	CASSQGGGASDTQYF
TRBJ2-5	TRBV30	NA	NA	TGTGCCTGGAGTATTTCATTGCAAGAGACCCAGTACTTC	CAWSISLQETQYF
TRBJ1-2	TRBV18	TRBD1	NA	TGTGCCAGCTCACCACCGTGGCCAGGGGGCCCAAGGGACTATGGCTACACCTTC	CASSPPWPGGPRDYGYTF
TRBJ1-2	TRBV29-1	TRBD1	once	TGCAGCACACCGGGACAGGGCGGCTATGGCTACACCTTC	CSTPGQGGYGYTF
TRBJ1-2	TRBV5-1	NA	NA	TGCGCCAGCAGCTTGGGGCCGGGATTATATGGCTACACCTTC	CASSLGPGLYGYTF
TRBJ2-5	TRBV2	NA	NA	TGTGCCAGCTCCCGGAGGGGAGAAGAGACCCAGTACTTC	CASSRRGEETQYF